This record concerns one T cell receptor beta chain sequence. What it binds is unknown. This sample is drawn from a study of post-analysis software for immune sequencing data. As for the study in general: Clinical courses comprised relapsing-remitting, secondary progressive and progressive-relapsing multiple sclerosis.

Study-level findings and limits: Strong co-clustering by F measure was seen for same-batch samples. Comparison with controls showed significantly lower normalized Chao1 diversity in multiple sclerosis patients. TRBV5-6, TRBV5-1 and TRBV20-1 were among 4 or 5 TRBV segments more frequent in patients than controls.

The authors incorporated unique molecular identifiers into the TCR beta cDNA libraries. Once roughly 1 to 10 million T cells were used, roughly 0.5 million cDNA molecules resulted. In TCRdb, the PCR reads were re-called with MiXCR into one record per CDR3 protein. The sample has 350,000 to 500,000 distinct CDR3 sequences, 30% to 40% seen once; the top ten hold around 8%. V shed 7 bases and J shed 8 bases, with 17 bases lying between them. This CDR3 contains 13 residues. Germline V gene sequence: CDR1 SQVTM, CDR2 ANQGSEA. Source material: blood. The gene calls are TRBV29-1 and TRBJ1-4; D unclear. The receptor was derived from a girl aged 2-15 years with multiple sclerosis. CDR3 sequence (DNA): TGCAGCGCCTCCGGACCCGCCGGGGAAAAACTGTTTTTT. This gives the protein CSASGPAGEKLFF.